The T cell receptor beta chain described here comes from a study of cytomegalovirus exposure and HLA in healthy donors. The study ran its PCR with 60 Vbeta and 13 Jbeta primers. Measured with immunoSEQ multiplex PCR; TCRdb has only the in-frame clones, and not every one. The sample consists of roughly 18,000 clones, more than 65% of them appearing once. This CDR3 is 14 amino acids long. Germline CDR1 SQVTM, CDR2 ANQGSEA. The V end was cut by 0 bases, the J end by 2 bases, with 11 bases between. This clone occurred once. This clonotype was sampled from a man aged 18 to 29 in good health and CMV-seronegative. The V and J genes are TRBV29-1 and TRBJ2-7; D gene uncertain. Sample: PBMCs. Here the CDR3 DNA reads TGCAGCGTTGAAGAACCGACTGACCCCTACGAGCAGTACTTC. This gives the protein CSVEEPTDPYEQYF.